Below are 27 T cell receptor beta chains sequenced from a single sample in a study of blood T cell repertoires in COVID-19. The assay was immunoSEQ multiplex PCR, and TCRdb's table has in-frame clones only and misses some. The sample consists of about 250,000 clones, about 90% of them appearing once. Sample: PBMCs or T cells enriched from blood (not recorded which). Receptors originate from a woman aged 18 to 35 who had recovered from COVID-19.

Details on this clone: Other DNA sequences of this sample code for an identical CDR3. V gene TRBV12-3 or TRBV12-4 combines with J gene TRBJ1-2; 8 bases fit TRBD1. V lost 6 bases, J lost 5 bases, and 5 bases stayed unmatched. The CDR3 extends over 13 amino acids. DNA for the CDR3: TGTGCCAGCAGCTTCGACAGGGGTTATGGCTACACCTTC. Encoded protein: CASSFDRGYGYTF.

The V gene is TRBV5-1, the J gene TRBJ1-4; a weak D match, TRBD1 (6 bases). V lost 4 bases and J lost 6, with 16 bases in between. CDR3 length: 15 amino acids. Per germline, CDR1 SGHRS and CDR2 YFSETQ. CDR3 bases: TGCGCCAGCAGCCCTTCCGGGACATCCTATGAAAAACTGTTTTTT. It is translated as CASSPSGTSYEKLFF.

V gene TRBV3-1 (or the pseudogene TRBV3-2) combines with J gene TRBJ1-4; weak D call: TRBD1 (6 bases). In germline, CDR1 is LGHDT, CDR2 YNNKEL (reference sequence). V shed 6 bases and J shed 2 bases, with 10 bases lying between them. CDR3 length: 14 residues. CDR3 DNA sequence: TGTGCCAGCAGAAATCAGGGGACTAATGAAAAACTGTTTTTT. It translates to CASRNQGTNEKLFF.

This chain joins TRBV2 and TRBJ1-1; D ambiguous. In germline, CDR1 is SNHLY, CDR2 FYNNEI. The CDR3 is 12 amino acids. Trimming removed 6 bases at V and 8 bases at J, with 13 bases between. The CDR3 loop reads CASRESGLEAFF. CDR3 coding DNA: TGTGCCAGCAGAGAATCGGGGTTGGAAGCTTTCTTT.

The CDR3 protein is CASSATPGGEKLFF. CDR3 bases: TGTGCCAGCAGCGCGACCCCGGGTGGCGAAAAACTGTTTTTT. The chain uses TRBV9 and TRBJ1-4, with D uncertain. The CDR3 spans 14 residues. Germline V CDR1 and CDR2: SGDLS, YYNGEE. V was pared by 3 bases and J by 8 bases, with 14 bases between.

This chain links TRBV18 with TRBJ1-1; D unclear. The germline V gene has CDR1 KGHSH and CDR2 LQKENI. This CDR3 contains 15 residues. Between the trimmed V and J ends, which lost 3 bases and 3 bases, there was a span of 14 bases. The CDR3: CASSPMGGSDTEAFF. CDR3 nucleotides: TGTGCCAGCTCACCTATGGGAGGGTCGGACACTGAAGCTTTCTTT.

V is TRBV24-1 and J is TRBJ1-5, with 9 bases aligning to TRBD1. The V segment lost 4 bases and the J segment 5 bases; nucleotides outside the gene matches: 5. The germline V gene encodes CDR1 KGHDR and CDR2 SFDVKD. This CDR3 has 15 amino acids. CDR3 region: CATSEGTGGYQPQHF. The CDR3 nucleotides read TGTGCCACCAGTGAGGGAACAGGGGGCTATCAGCCCCAGCATTTT.

Written as DNA, the CDR3 is TGTGCCAGCAGGACAGGGGGCGCCTCTTACGAGCAGTACTTC. Translating gives CASRTGGASYEQYF. The chain couples TRBV7-9 to TRBJ2-7; 10 bases align to TRBD1. CDR1 and CDR2 from the germline V gene are SEHNR and FQNEAQ (reference sequence). There are 14 residues in the CDR3. V lost 6 bases to trimming and J lost 4 bases; unmatched junction nucleotides: 6.

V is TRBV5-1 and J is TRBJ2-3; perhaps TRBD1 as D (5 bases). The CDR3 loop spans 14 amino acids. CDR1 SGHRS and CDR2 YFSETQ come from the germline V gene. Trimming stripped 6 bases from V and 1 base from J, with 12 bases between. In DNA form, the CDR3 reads TGCGCCAGCAAAAGGGGCTTCGGCACAGATACGCAGTATTTT. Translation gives CASKRGFGTDTQYF. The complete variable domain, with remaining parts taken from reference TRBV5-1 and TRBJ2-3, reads KAGVTQTPRYLIKTRGQQVTLSCSPISGHRSVSWYQQTPGQGLQFLFEYFSETQRNKGNFPGRFSGRQFSNSRSEMNVSTLELGDSALYLCASKRGFGTDTQYFGPGTRLTVL.

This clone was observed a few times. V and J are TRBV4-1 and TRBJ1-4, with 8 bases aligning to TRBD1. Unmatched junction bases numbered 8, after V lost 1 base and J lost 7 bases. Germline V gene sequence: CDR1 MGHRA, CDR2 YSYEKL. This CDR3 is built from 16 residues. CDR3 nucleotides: TGCGCCAGCAGCCAAGTCCCGACAGGGGAGGCTGAAAAACTGTTTTTT. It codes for CASSQVPTGEAEKLFF.

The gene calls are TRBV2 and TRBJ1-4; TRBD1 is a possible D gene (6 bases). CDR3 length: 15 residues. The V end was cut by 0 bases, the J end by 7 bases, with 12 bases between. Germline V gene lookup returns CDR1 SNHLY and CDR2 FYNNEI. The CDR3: CASSEARGRSEKLFF. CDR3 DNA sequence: TGTGCCAGCAGTGAAGCGAGGGGGAGAAGTGAAAAACTGTTTTTT.

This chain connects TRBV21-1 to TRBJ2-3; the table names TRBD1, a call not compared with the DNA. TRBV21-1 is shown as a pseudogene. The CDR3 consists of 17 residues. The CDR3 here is CASSKSPDRISTDTQYF. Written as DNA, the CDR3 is TGTGCCAGCAGCAAGTCCCCGGACAGAATTAGCACAGATACGCAGTATTTT.

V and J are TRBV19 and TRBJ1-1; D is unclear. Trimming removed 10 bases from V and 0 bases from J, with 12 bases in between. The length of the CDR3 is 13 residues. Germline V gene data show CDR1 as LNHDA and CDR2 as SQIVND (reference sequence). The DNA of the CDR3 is TGTGCCACCCAGGCAGGTATGAACACTGAAGCTTTCTTT. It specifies CATQAGMNTEAFF. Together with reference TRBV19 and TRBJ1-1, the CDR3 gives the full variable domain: DGGITQSPKYLFRKEGQNVTLSCEQNLNHDAMYWYRQDPGQGLRLIYYSQIVNDFQKGDIAEGYSVSREKKESFPLTVTSAQKNPTAFYLCATQAGMNTEAFFGQGTRLTVV.

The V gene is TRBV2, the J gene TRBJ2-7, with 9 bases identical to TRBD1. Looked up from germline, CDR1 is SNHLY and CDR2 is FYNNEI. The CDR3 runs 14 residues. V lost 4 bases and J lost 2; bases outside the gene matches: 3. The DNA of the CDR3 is TGTGCCAGCAGTGTGGACAGGGGCCCCTACGAGCAGTACTTC. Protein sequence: CASSVDRGPYEQYF.

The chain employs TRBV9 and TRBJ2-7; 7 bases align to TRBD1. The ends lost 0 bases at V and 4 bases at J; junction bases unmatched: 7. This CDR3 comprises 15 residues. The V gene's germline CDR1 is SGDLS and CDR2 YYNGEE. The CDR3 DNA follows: TGTGCCAGCAGCGTAGGCACAGGGGATTTTTACGAGCAGTACTTC. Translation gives CASSVGTGDFYEQYF.

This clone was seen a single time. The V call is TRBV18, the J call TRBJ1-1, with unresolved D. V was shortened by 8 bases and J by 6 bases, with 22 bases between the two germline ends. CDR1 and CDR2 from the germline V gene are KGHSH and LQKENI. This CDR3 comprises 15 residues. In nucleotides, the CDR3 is TGTGCCAGCCGCGAGACGTCTTCCCCTCGGGCTGAAGCTTTCTTT. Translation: CASRETSSPRAEAFF.

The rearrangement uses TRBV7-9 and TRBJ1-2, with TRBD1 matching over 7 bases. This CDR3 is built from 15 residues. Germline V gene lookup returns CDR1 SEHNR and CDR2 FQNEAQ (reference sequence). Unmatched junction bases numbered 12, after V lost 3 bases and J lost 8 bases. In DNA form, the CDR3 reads TGTGCCAGCAGCTTCGCGTCTACAGGGGTATCGGGCTACACCTTC. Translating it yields CASSFASTGVSGYTF.

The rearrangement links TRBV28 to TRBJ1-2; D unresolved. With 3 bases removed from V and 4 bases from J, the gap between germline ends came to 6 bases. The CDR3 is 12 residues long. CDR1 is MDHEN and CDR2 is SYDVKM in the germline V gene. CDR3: CASSLQAYGYTF. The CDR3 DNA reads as TGTGCCAGCAGTTTGCAGGCCTATGGCTACACCTTC.

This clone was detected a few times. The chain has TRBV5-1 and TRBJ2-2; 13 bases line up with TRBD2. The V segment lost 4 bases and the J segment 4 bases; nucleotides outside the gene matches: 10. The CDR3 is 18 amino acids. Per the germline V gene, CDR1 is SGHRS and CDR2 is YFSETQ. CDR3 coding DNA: TGCGCCAGCAGCCAACTAGCGGGAGGGCCAAGTGGCACCGGGGAGCTGTTTTTT. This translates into CASSQLAGGPSGTGELFF.

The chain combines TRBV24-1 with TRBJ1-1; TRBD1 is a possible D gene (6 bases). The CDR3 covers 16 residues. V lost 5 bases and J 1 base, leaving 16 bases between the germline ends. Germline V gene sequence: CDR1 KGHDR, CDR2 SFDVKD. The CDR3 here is CATSGLSGAGNTEAFF. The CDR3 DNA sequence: TGTGCCACCAGTGGCCTGTCAGGGGCGGGGAACACTGAAGCTTTCTTT.

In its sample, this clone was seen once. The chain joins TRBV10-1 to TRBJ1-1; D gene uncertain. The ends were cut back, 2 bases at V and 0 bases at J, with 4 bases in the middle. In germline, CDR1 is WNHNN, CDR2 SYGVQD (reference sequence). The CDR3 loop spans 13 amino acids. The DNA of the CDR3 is TGCGCCAGCAGTGAGCAGGTGAACACTGAAGCTTTCTTT. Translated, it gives CASSEQVNTEAFF.

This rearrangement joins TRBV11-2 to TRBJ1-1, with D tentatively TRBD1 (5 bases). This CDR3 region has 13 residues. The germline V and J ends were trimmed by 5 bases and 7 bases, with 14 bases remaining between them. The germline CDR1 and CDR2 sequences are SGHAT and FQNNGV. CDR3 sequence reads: CASSHDSSVEAFF. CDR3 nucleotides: TGTGCCAGCAGCCACGACAGTTCTGTTGAAGCTTTCTTT.

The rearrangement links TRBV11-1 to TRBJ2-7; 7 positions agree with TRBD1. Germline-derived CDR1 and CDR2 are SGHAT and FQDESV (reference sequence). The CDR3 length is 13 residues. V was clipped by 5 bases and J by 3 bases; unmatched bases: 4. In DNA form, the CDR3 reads TGTGCCAGCAGCCGAGGGGGCATCTACGAGCAGTACTTC. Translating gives CASSRGGIYEQYF.

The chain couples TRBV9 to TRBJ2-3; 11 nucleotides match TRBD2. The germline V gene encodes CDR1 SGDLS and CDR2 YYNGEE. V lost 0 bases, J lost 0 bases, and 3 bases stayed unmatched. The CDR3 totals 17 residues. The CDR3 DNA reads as TGTGCCAGCAGCGTAGTGGGACTAGCGGTTAGCACAGATACGCAGTATTTT. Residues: CASSVVGLAVSTDTQYF.

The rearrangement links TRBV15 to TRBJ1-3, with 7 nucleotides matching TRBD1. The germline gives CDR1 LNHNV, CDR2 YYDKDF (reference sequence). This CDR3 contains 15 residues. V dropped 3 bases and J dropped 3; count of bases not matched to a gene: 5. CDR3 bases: TGTGCCACCAGCAGTCATACAGGGGTTGGAAACACCATATATTTT. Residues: CATSSHTGVGNTIYF.

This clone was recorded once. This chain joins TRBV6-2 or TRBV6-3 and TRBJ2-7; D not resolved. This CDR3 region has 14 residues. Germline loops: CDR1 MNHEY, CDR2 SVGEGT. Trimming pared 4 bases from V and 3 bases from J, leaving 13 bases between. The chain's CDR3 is CASSWVAANYEQYF. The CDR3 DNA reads TGTGCCAGCAGTTGGGTCGCAGCGAACTACGAGCAGTACTTC.

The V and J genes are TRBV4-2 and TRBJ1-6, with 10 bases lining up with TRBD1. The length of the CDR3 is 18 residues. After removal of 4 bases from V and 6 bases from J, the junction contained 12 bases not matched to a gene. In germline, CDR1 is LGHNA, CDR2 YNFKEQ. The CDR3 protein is CASSLLPGTGDRNSPLHF. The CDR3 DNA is TGTGCCAGCAGCCTCCTCCCCGGGACAGGGGATCGTAATTCACCCCTCCACTTT.